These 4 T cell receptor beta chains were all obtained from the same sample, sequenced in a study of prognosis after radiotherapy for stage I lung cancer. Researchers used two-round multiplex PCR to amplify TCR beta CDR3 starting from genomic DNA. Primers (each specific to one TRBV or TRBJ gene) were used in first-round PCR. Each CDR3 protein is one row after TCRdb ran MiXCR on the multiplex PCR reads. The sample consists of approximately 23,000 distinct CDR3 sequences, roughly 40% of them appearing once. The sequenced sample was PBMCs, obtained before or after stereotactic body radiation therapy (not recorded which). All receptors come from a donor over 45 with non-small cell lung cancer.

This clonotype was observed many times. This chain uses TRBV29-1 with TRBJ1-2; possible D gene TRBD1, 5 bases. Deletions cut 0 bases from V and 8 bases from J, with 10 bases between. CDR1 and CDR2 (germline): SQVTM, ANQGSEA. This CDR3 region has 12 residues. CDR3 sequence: CSVEDQRGGYTF. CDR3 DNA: TGCAGCGTTGAAGATCAGCGGGGGGGCTACACCTTC.

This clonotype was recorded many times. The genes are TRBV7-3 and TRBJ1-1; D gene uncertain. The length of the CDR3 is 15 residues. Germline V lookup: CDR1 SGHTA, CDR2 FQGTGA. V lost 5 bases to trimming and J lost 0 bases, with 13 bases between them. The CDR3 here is CASSVTPGLNTEAFF. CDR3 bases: TGTGCCAGCAGCGTTACCCCGGGATTGAACACTGAAGCTTTCTTT.

As DNA, the CDR3 is TGCAGTGCAGCCCCTGGGCGGGAGGGCCTGGGAAATGAGCAGTTCTTC. Amino acid sequence: CSAAPGREGLGNEQFF. The rearrangement uses TRBV20-1 and TRBJ2-1, with 9 bases fitting TRBD2. The CDR3 sequence is 16 residues long. V was clipped by 6 bases and J by 7 bases; unmatched bases: 16. Germline V gives CDR1 DFQATT, CDR2 SNEGSKA (reference sequence).

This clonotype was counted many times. This chain's CDR3 is CASSDSGLGGNEQFF. CDR3 in DNA: TGTGCCAGCAGCGACTCGGGATTAGGGGGCAATGAGCAGTTCTTC. The chain uses TRBV6-1 and TRBJ2-1; D possibly corresponds to TRBD1 (6 bases). The CDR3 is 15 residues long. V lost 6 bases to trimming and J lost 6 bases, with 18 bases between them. Germline V gene data show CDR1 as MNHNS and CDR2 as SASEGT.